These 30 T cell receptor beta chains came from one sample sequenced in a study of TIL therapy for anti-PD-1-resistant metastatic lung cancer. Time point described: pre-treatment sample, taken before nivolumab and TIL therapy. The libraries were made with immunoSEQ v3. The data were produced by immunoSEQ multiplex PCR, yet TCRdb's version contains in-frame clones alone and is incomplete. The table lists under 55,000 clones, around 80% of them singletons. The sample was blood, taken at baseline. These TCRs come from a woman between 30 and 80 years old with non-small cell lung cancer.

The V gene is TRBV19, the J gene TRBJ2-1; TRBD2 agrees at 9 bases. Germline values: CDR1 LNHDA, CDR2 SQIVND (reference sequence). Unmatched junction bases numbered 7, after V lost 7 bases and J lost 6 bases. This CDR3 spans 14 amino acids. The CDR3 sequence is CASTGLARGNEQFF. The CDR3 coding sequence is TGTGCCAGTACCGGACTAGCGAGAGGCAATGAGCAGTTCTTC.

V and J are TRBV7-9 and TRBJ2-7; D is possibly TRBD2 (6 bases). The CDR3 is 15 amino acids. Germline values: CDR1 SEHNR, CDR2 FQNEAQ (reference sequence). The ends were cut back, 1 base at V and 3 bases at J, with 13 bases in the middle. The CDR3 sequence: CASSLGFGTGYEQYF. For the CDR3, the DNA is TGTGCCAGCAGCTTAGGATTTGGGACTGGCTACGAGCAGTACTTC.

This clone was picked up a small number of times. This sequence joins TRBV7-9 and TRBJ1-1; D gene ambiguous. The CDR3 is 14 residues long. V was shortened by 1 base and J by 4 bases, with 10 bases between the two germline ends. CDR1 and CDR2 from the germline V gene are SEHNR and FQNEAQ (reference sequence). CDR3 in DNA: TGTGCCAGCAGCTTAGAGTGGGTTTCCACTGAAGCTTTCTTT. It encodes CASSLEWVSTEAFF. The full variable domain, completed using reference TRBV7-9 and TRBJ1-1, is DTGVSQNPRHKITKRGQNVTFRCDPISEHNRLYWYRQTLGQGPEFLTYFQNEAQLEKSRLLSDRFSAERPKGSFSTLEIQRTEQGDSAMYLCASSLEWVSTEAFFGQGTRLTVV.

This clone was recorded a few times. The genes are TRBV5-5 and TRBJ1-5; 7 bases map to TRBD1. Trimming took 3 bases from V and 4 from J; bases not matched to a gene: 4. Germline assignment: CDR1 SGHKS and CDR2 YYEKEE (reference sequence). The CDR3 is 14 amino acids. CDR3 bases: TGTGCCAGCAGCTCCGGGACAGCGAATCAGCCCCAGCATTTT. Translation gives CASSSGTANQPQHF.

The chain has TRBV7-2 and TRBJ2-5; D perhaps matches TRBD1 (6 bases). Deletions cut 0 bases from V and 4 bases from J, with 9 bases between. The CDR3 is 14 residues long. Germline lookup yields CDR1 SGHTA and CDR2 FQGNSA. CDR3: CASSLAGHSETQYF. The CDR3 nucleotides read TGTGCCAGCAGCTTAGCGGGACATTCAGAGACCCAGTACTTC.

The chain is built from TRBV5-1 and TRBJ2-3, with TRBD1 as a possible D gene (5 bases). This CDR3 has 14 residues. Germline loops: CDR1 SGHRS, CDR2 YFSETQ. The germline V and J ends were trimmed by 3 bases and 3 bases, with 11 bases remaining between them. The CDR3 loop reads CASSSTAGTDTQYF. The CDR3 region has the DNA TGCGCCAGCAGCTCAACCGCAGGGACAGATACGCAGTATTTT.

This clone turned up a few times. In DNA form, the CDR3 reads TGTGCCAGCAGTTTATCTTCGGCAGGGTCCTATGGCTACACCTTC. Its protein product is CASSLSSAGSYGYTF. The rearrangement joins TRBV27 to TRBJ1-2, with D tentatively TRBD1 (5 bases). The CDR3 is 15 amino acids. Germline values: CDR1 MNHEY, CDR2 SMNVEV (reference sequence). The V end was cut by 0 bases, the J end by 4 bases, with 12 bases between.

This clone was seen more than once but under ten times. The V call is TRBV5-4, the J call TRBJ2-5; tentative D call: TRBD2 (5 bases). V was shortened by 3 bases and J by 5 bases, with 17 bases between the two germline ends. The germline CDR1 and CDR2 sequences are SGHNT and YYREEE (reference sequence). The length of the CDR3 is 15 residues. The CDR3 DNA is TGTGCCAGCAGCTGGAACCAGGACTCCCGGGAGACCCAGTACTTC. Residues: CASSWNQDSRETQYF.

This clone was counted only a few times. The chain couples TRBV19 to TRBJ1-1; the match to TRBD1 covers 7 bases. V lost 5 bases to trimming and J lost 7 bases; unmatched junction nucleotides: 10. In germline, CDR1 is LNHDA, CDR2 SQIVND (reference sequence). The CDR3 is 14 amino acids. The CDR3 region has the DNA TGTGCCAGTAGTGTTACAGGGGCGGTAGGTGAAGCTTTCTTT. Translating it yields CASSVTGAVGEAFF.

The V gene is TRBV7-2, the J gene TRBJ2-7; tentatively, D is TRBD1 or TRBD2 (6 bases each). The CDR3 extends over 15 amino acids. The V end lost 1 base, the J end lost 3 bases, and 13 bases lay between the germline ends. Germline V gives CDR1 SGHTA, CDR2 FQGNSA. The CDR3 region has the DNA TGTGCCAGCAGCTTAGAGACAGGCGGGGTCTACGAGCAGTACTTC. It specifies CASSLETGGVYEQYF.

The gene calls are TRBV9 and TRBJ2-2; 7 bases align to TRBD1. V shed 3 bases and J 7 bases; nucleotides not matched to a gene: 12. This CDR3 has 16 amino acids. CDR1 is SGDLS, CDR2 YYNGEE, per germline. CDR3: CASSAPTGKGGGELFF. DNA for the CDR3: TGTGCCAGCAGCGCCCCGACAGGGAAGGGCGGCGGGGAGCTGTTTTTT.

The chain employs TRBV19 and TRBJ2-7, with D possibly being TRBD1 or TRBD2 (5 bases each). This CDR3 has 15 residues. With 10 bases removed from V and 6 bases from J, the gap between germline ends came to 25 bases. The germline V gene encodes CDR1 LNHDA and CDR2 SQIVND (reference sequence). The CDR3 loop reads CATSRALVSRGEQYF. The CDR3 nucleotides read TGTGCCACATCGAGGGCCCTAGTATCAAGGGGCGAGCAGTACTTC.

The J gene is TRBJ1-4, the V gene TRBV5-1; 9 bases match TRBD1. Germline CDR1 reads SGHRS; CDR2 reads YFSETQ. This CDR3 is built from 14 residues. The V gene end was trimmed by 4 bases and the J gene end by 7 bases; junction bases not matched to a gene: 5. The CDR3 is CASSPGQGSEKLFF. CDR3 nucleotide sequence: TGCGCCAGCAGCCCGGGACAGGGAAGTGAAAAACTGTTTTTT.

This clone turned up a few times. This chain connects TRBV19 to TRBJ1-2; D not resolved. V lost 7 bases and J lost 4, with 7 bases in between. The CDR3 is made up of 11 amino acids. Germline V gene data show CDR1 as LNHDA and CDR2 as SQIVND (reference sequence). This chain's CDR3 is CASKEGYGYTF. The CDR3 region has the DNA TGTGCCAGTAAGGAGGGCTATGGCTACACCTTC.

The chain uses TRBV6-1 and TRBJ1-2; 7 bases agree with TRBD1. Germline V gene lookup returns CDR1 MNHNS and CDR2 SASEGT. This CDR3 is 11 amino acids long. J was trimmed by 10 bases and V by 5 bases; bases with no gene match: 4. Here the CDR3 DNA reads TGTGCCAGCAGTAGGACAGGCTTCTACACCTTC. Amino acids: CASSRTGFYTF.

The chain has TRBV6-1 and TRBJ2-4, with TRBD2 identical over 9 bases. Germline V lookup: CDR1 MNHNS, CDR2 SASEGT. Losses at the gene ends were 5 bases for V and 8 bases for J; bases not matched to a gene: 4. The CDR3 extends over 13 amino acids. The CDR3, as DNA: TGTGCCAGCAGTAGGCGGGAGGGTGACATTCAGTACTTC. Residues: CASSRREGDIQYF.

The chain joins TRBV19 to TRBJ2-3, with TRBD2 matching over 9 bases. In germline, CDR1 is LNHDA, CDR2 SQIVND (reference sequence). The CDR3 spans 15 residues. V lost 3 bases and J lost 4; bases outside the gene matches: 5. The CDR3 DNA follows: TGTGCCAGTAGTATCCGGCGGGGGGGCTCAGATACGCAGTATTTT. It specifies CASSIRRGGSDTQYF.

The rearrangement joins TRBV7-9 to TRBJ2-3; the D is unclear. Germline lookup yields CDR1 SEHNR and CDR2 FQNEAQ (reference sequence). The V end lost 4 bases, the J end lost 2 bases, and 10 bases lay between the germline ends. This CDR3 is built from 14 residues. CDR3 residues: CASSYNSPTDTQYF. CDR3 coding DNA: TGTGCCAGCAGCTATAACAGCCCCACAGATACGCAGTATTTT. Complete variable domain (other parts from reference TRBV7-9 and TRBJ2-3): DTGVSQNPRHKITKRGQNVTFRCDPISEHNRLYWYRQTLGQGPEFLTYFQNEAQLEKSRLLSDRFSAERPKGSFSTLEIQRTEQGDSAMYLCASSYNSPTDTQYFGPGTRLTVL.

This rearrangement joins TRBV2 to TRBJ2-3; D remains ambiguous. The V gene lost 6 bases and the J gene lost 6 bases, with 19 bases spanning the gap. The CDR3 runs 15 residues. Germline loops: CDR1 SNHLY, CDR2 FYNNEI. The DNA for the CDR3 is TGTGCCAGCAGCAAACCAGGCGGAGCTTTGGATACGCAGTATTTT. It is translated as CASSKPGGALDTQYF.

The chain uses TRBV30 and TRBJ1-1; 10 nucleotides agree with TRBD1. The germline V gene encodes CDR1 GTSNPN and CDR2 SVGIG (reference sequence). This CDR3 contains 15 residues. Trimming at V came to 5 bases and at J to 5 bases, leaving 11 bases not matched to a gene. CDR3: CAWGRDRGLRTEAFF. CDR3 nucleotide sequence: TGTGCCTGGGGTCGGGACAGGGGCCTAAGGACTGAAGCTTTCTTT.

A remark on this clone: The sample has other DNA sequences that encode this CDR3 too. This chain connects TRBV27 to TRBJ2-6; possibly TRBD1 for D (5 bases). The germline V and J ends were trimmed by 1 base and 0 bases, with 7 bases remaining between them. The CDR3 totals 16 residues. CDR1 is MNHEY and CDR2 is SMNVEV in the germline V gene (reference sequence). The chain's CDR3 is CASSLWGSSGANVLTF. CDR3 DNA sequence: TGTGCCAGCAGTTTATGGGGCTCCTCTGGGGCCAACGTCCTGACTTTC.

The V gene is TRBV30, the J gene TRBJ2-5; D not resolved. The V gene lost 3 bases and the J gene lost 5 bases, with 10 bases spanning the gap. The CDR3 runs to 12 residues. From germline, CDR1 is GTSNPN and CDR2 SVGIG (reference sequence). For the CDR3, the DNA is TGTGCCTGGAGGAATTTGGGGGAGACCCAGTACTTC. It yields the protein CAWRNLGETQYF.

The chain employs TRBV18 and TRBJ1-6; 7 bases line up with TRBD1. V lost 6 bases to trimming and J lost 8 bases; unmatched junction nucleotides: 7. Germline V CDR1 and CDR2: KGHSH, LQKENI. The CDR3 contains 14 residues. In DNA, the CDR3 is TGTGCCAGCTCCCGACAGGGAACGGATTCACCCCTCCACTTT. Protein: CASSRQGTDSPLHF. Variable domain in full (rest from reference TRBV18 and TRBJ1-6): NAGVMQNPRHLVRRRGQEARLRCSPMKGHSHVYWYRQLPEEGLKFMVYLQKENIIDESGMPKERFSAEFPKEGPSILRIQQVVRGDSAAYFCASSRQGTDSPLHFGNGTRLTVT.

A few counts support this clone. The chain couples TRBV13 to TRBJ2-7; 14 nucleotides match TRBD2. Per germline, CDR1 PRHDT and CDR2 FYEKMQ (reference sequence). The CDR3 extends over 15 amino acids. V shed 4 bases and J 2 bases; nucleotides not matched to a gene: 1. The DNA for the CDR3 is TGTGCCAGCAGCTCGGGACTAGCGGGGGCCTACGAGCAGTACTTC. It is translated as CASSSGLAGAYEQYF.

V is TRBV15 and J is TRBJ2-7; possibly TRBD1 for D (6 bases). V lost 8 bases to trimming and J lost 2 bases, with 16 bases between them. This CDR3 region has 14 residues. Germline V lookup: CDR1 LNHNV, CDR2 YYDKDF (reference sequence). CDR3 coding DNA: TGTGCCACCTCAGGGGACCCCCACCCCTACGAGCAGTACTTC. Protein: CATSGDPHPYEQYF. The full variable domain, with the rest looked up from reference TRBV15 and TRBJ2-7, is DAMVIQNPRYQVTQFGKPVTLSCSQTLNHNVMYWYQQKSSQAPKLLFHYYDKDFNNEADTPDNFQSRRPNTSFCFLDIRSPGLGDTAMYLCATSGDPHPYEQYFGPGTRLTVT.

This clone was detected a few times. V and J are TRBV6-1 and TRBJ2-5; no clear D. From germline, CDR1 is MNHNS and CDR2 SASEGT. The CDR3 is 13 residues long. V lost 7 bases, J lost 2 bases, and 11 bases lay in between. The CDR3, as DNA: TGTGCCAGCACCGAGACTGGGCAAGAGACCCAGTACTTC. It yields the protein CASTETGQETQYF.

The genes are TRBV19 and TRBJ2-7; 9 bases map to TRBD1. In germline, CDR1 is LNHDA, CDR2 SQIVND (reference sequence). With 9 bases clipped from V and 5 bases from J, the junction kept 8 bases outside the gene matches. The CDR3 is made up of 13 amino acids. The CDR3 nucleotides are TGTGCCAGCAAGGACAGGGGTGGCCACGAGCAGTACTTC. Translating it yields CASKDRGGHEQYF.

The chain links TRBV4-2 to TRBJ2-7; TRBD2 matches 12 bases. CDR1 and CDR2 (germline): LGHNA, YNFKEQ. The CDR3 runs to 17 residues. Losses at the gene ends were 0 bases for V and 1 base for J; bases not matched to a gene: 4. In nucleotides, the CDR3 is TGTGCCAGCAGCCAAGACCTAGCGGGAGGGAGTTCCTACGAGCAGTACTTC. It specifies CASSQDLAGGSSYEQYF.

The chain employs TRBV5-4 and TRBJ1-2; weak D call: TRBD1 (6 bases). The germline gives CDR1 SGHNT, CDR2 YYREEE (reference sequence). Trimming pared 0 bases from V and 4 bases from J, leaving 13 bases between. The CDR3 runs to 15 residues. The CDR3 sequence: CASSLAAGVSYGYTF. The DNA of the CDR3 is TGTGCCAGCAGCTTGGCGGCAGGGGTGAGCTATGGCTACACCTTC.

The genes are TRBV6-6 and TRBJ2-5, with a weak D call TRBD2 (6 bases). Trimming removed 5 bases from V and 5 bases from J, with 12 bases in between. The CDR3 length is 13 residues. Germline values: CDR1 MNHNY, CDR2 SVGAGI (reference sequence). CDR3 protein: CASSTGGEETQYF. In DNA, the CDR3 is TGTGCCAGCAGTACCGGGGGAGAGGAGACCCAGTACTTC.